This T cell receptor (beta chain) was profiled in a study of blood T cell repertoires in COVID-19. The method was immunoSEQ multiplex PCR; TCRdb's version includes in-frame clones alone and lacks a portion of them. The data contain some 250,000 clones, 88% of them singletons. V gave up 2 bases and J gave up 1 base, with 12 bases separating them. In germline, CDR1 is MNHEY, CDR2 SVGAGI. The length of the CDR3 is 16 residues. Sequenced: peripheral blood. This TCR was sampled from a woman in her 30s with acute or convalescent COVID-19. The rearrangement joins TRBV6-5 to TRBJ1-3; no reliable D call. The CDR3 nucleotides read TGTGCCAGCAGTTACGGGAGTGGACCTTCTGGAAACACCATATATTTT. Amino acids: CASSYGSGPSGNTIYF.